Listed here is a single TCR beta chain. Its matching antigen is unknown. The sort gate was single viable CD3+CD4+CD8-CD45RO+ cells for memory CD4+ T cells. Serostatus was set by detecting CMV pp150, pp28, p38, p52 IgG. The data originate from a study of memory CD4+ T cells and cytomegalovirus serostatus. Study-level information: Of the healthy Belgian adults, 9 were CMV seropositive and about 24 seronegative.

Data came from immunoSEQ multiplex PCR; TCRdb stores just in-frame clones and leaves some out. Among 58,000 or so clones listed, over 65% were seen once. This CDR3 comprises 16 residues. Overall study results and limits: A US-trained random forest predicted CMV serostatus with median AUC around 0.91.

This receptor was identified in an adult in good health and CMV-seropositive. The sample comprised memory CD4+ T cells from blood. The chain carries TRBV21-1 and TRBJ2-1; the tabulated D call, TRBD1, remains unverified against the DNA. TRBV21-1 is a pseudogene segment. The CDR3 DNA reads as TGTGCCAGCAGCAAACCTCGGGACAGCAGACCCAATGAGCAGTTCTTC. This encodes CASSKPRDSRPNEQFF.